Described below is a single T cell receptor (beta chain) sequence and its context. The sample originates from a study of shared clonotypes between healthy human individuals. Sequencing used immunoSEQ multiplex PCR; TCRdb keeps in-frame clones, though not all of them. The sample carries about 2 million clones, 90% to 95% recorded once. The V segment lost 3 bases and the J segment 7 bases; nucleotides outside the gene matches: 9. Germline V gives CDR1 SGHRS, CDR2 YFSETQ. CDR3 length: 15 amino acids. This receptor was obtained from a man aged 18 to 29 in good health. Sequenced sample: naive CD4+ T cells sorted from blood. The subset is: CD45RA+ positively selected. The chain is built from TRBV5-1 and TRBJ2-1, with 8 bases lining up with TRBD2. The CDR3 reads CASSSGLVRVNEQFF. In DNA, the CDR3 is TGCGCCAGCAGCTCGGGACTAGTCAGGGTTAATGAGCAGTTCTTC. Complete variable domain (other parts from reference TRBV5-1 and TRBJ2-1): KAGVTQTPRYLIKTRGQQVTLSCSPISGHRSVSWYQQTPGQGLQFLFEYFSETQRNKGNFPGRFSGRQFSNSRSEMNVSTLELGDSALYLCASSSGLVRVNEQFFGPGTRLTVL.